The next 30 T cell receptor beta chains were all read from a single sample in a study of regulatory T cells in long-lasting Graves disease. Stated time point: persistent/refractory GD, antithyroid drugs over 5 years with positive TRAb. Researchers made the TCR library from RNA that was extracted from PBMCs. The TCR beta library used iRepertoire HTBI primers with Arm-PCR amplification of CDR3. In TCRdb, the multiplex PCR reads were re-called with MiXCR into one record per CDR3 protein. The data hold around 340,000 distinct CDR3 sequences, with around a fifth observed a single time. Here the sequenced sample was peripheral blood mononuclear cells (PBMCs), taken when the disease was refractory, from a patient treated with antithyroid drugs. These receptor sequences come from a female donor with Graves disease.

This clonotype was observed a single time. The chain uses TRBV13 and TRBJ1-2; the D is unclear. With 4 bases removed from V and 2 bases from J, the gap between germline ends came to 17 bases. The CDR3 sequence is 16 residues long. Per germline, CDR1 PRHDT and CDR2 FYEKMQ (reference sequence). As DNA, the CDR3 is TGTGCCAGCAGCTACCTCAGCGGTACAGCGAACTATGGCTACACCTTC. Its protein product is CASSYLSGTANYGYTF.

This clonotype was counted at least ten times. Mismatch with germline at one junction end may stem from a read error. The rearrangement links TRBV19 to TRBJ1-1; D ambiguous. The CDR3 runs 13 residues. Germline CDR1 LNHDA, CDR2 SQIVND (reference sequence). This CDR3 is CASSLRKNTEAFF. The CDR3 DNA reads as TGCGCCAGCAGCCTCAGGAAGAACACTGAAGCTTTCTTT.

This chain joins TRBV28 and TRBJ1-4, with D unclear. Germline assignment: CDR1 MDHEN and CDR2 SYDVKM. The V end lost 5 bases, the J end lost 11 bases, and 12 bases lay between the germline ends. This CDR3 spans 12 amino acids. The CDR3 DNA is TGTGCCAGCAGTGAATCGAGGAGCAAACTGTTTTTT. Translated, it gives CASSESRSKLFF.

This clonotype was recorded many times. V and J are TRBV25-1 and TRBJ1-2; perhaps TRBD1 as D (5 bases). CDR3 size: 14 residues. The V gene's germline CDR1 is MGHDK and CDR2 SYGVNS. V gave up 2 bases and J gave up 3 bases, with 10 bases separating them. The CDR3 is CASSEGRVHYGYTF. The DNA of the CDR3 is TGTGCCAGCAGTGAAGGCAGGGTGCACTATGGCTACACCTTC.

The sample holds many counts of this clonotype. This rearrangement joins TRBV9 to TRBJ2-7; D is possibly TRBD1 or TRBD2 (5 bases each). V gave up 0 bases and J gave up 4 bases, with 11 bases separating them. The CDR3 extends over 14 amino acids. Germline V gives CDR1 SGDLS, CDR2 YYNGEE. The CDR3 nucleotides read TGTGCCAGCAGCGTAGCTACGGGGCCGTACGAGCAGTACTTC. It translates to CASSVATGPYEQYF. Full variable domain (rest looked up from reference TRBV9 and TRBJ2-7): DSGVTQTPKHLITATGQRVTLRCSPRSGDLSVYWYQQSLDQGLQFLIQYYNGEERAKGNILERFSAQQFPDLHSELNLSSLELGDSALYFCASSVATGPYEQYFGPGTRLTVT.

The chain employs TRBV11-2 and TRBJ1-4; 7 positions agree with TRBD1. Trimming took 0 bases from V and 5 from J; bases not matched to a gene: 6. This CDR3 is 16 amino acids long. Germline CDR1 SGHAT, CDR2 FQNNGV. DNA of the CDR3: TGTGCCAGCAGCTTAGACTGGGACAGTCGAAATGAAAAACTGTTTTTT. It specifies CASSLDWDSRNEKLFF.

This clonotype has ten or more counts. The chain recombines TRBV7-9 with TRBJ2-5, with a weak D call TRBD2 (6 bases). The CDR3 is 16 amino acids. V lost 0 bases and J lost 3, with 14 bases in between. From germline, CDR1 is SEHNR and CDR2 FQNEAQ (reference sequence). The DNA for the CDR3 is TGTGCCAGCAGCTTAGCGGGACTCCCGATGGAAGAGACCCAGTACTTC. This translates into CASSLAGLPMEETQYF.

This clonotype showed up just a few times. The chain has TRBV6-1 and TRBJ1-5; D is possibly TRBD1 (5 bases). This CDR3 comprises 15 residues. Germline-derived CDR1 and CDR2 are MNHNS and SASEGT. V lost 10 bases and J 7 bases, leaving 23 bases between the germline ends. This CDR3 reads CATGRMGRGEQPQHF. The CDR3 coding sequence is TGTGCCACCGGGCGGATGGGGCGCGGGGAACAGCCCCAGCATTTT.

This clonotype has a handful of counts. This chain joins TRBV28 and TRBJ2-1; D is possibly TRBD1 (5 bases). The length of the CDR3 is 13 residues. Germline values: CDR1 MDHEN, CDR2 SYDVKM. The germline V and J ends were trimmed by 7 bases and 9 bases, with 16 bases remaining between them. The CDR3, as DNA: TGTGCCAGCACTGGCAGCTCTAGGGGTGAGCAGTTCTTC. Amino acid sequence: CASTGSSRGEQFF.

This clonotype came up many times. The chain couples TRBV10-3 to TRBJ1-4; possible D gene TRBD1, 5 bases. Germline values: CDR1 ENHRY, CDR2 SYGVKD. Trimming removed 6 bases from V and 5 bases from J, with 13 bases in between. There are 14 residues in the CDR3. The CDR3 loop reads CAISPGRDNEKLFF. The CDR3 DNA reads as TGTGCCATCAGCCCCGGGAGGGACAATGAAAAACTGTTTTTT.

This clonotype was observed at least ten times. This CDR3 reads CASSFYGGSGNEQYF. The CDR3 bases are TGCGCCAGCAGCTTTTATGGGGGCTCGGGGAACGAGCAGTACTTC. The chain uses TRBV5-1 and TRBJ2-7; the D gene is possibly TRBD1 (6 bases). The CDR3 covers 15 residues. Looked up from germline, CDR1 is SGHRS and CDR2 is YFSETQ. Trimming removed 2 bases at V and 5 bases at J, with 17 bases between. Drawing the rest from reference TRBV5-1 and TRBJ2-7, the complete variable domain is KAGVTQTPRYLIKTRGQQVTLSCSPISGHRSVSWYQQTPGQGLQFLFEYFSETQRNKGNFPGRFSGRQFSNSRSEMNVSTLELGDSALYLCASSFYGGSGNEQYFGPGTRLTVT.

The rearrangement uses TRBV15 and TRBJ1-6; D gene unclear. Germline V gene sequence: CDR1 LNHNV, CDR2 YYDKDF (reference sequence). The CDR3 has 13 amino acids. Trimming stripped 0 bases from V and 9 bases from J, with 6 bases between. CDR3: CATSRELTSPLHF. The CDR3 bases are TGTGCCACCAGCAGAGAACTTACTTCACCCCTCCACTTT.

The rearrangement links TRBV2 to TRBJ2-6; possibly TRBD2 for D (6 bases). Trimming left V 8 bases short and J 4 bases short, with 15 bases between. Germline CDR1 reads SNHLY; CDR2 reads FYNNEI. CDR3 length: 15 residues. CDR3 in amino acids: CASYQGLQGANVLTF. The CDR3 DNA sequence: TGTGCCAGCTATCAGGGACTGCAGGGGGCCAACGTCCTGACTTTC.

As concerns this clonotype: Relative to the germline gene, one junction end is altered; a read error may explain this. V gene TRBV5-1 combines with J gene TRBJ2-2, with 10 positions matching TRBD2. The CDR3 totals 15 residues. Germline CDR1 is SGHRS and CDR2 is YFSETQ. The CDR3 region is CASSNGTSVPGELVF. As DNA, the CDR3 is TGCGCCAGCAGCAACGGGACTAGCGTCCCCGGGGAGCTGGTTTTT.

This clonotype was seen a few times. The rearrangement joins TRBV29-1 to TRBJ2-7; 11 bases are shared with TRBD2. CDR1 SQVTM and CDR2 ANQGSEA come from the germline V gene. Trimming removed 2 bases from V and 4 bases from J; junction bases left unmatched: 4. CDR3 length: 14 residues. CDR3 bases: TGCAGCGTTGAATCTAGCGGGGGGTTGTACGAGCAGTACTTC. Protein: CSVESSGGLYEQYF.

On this clonotype itself: A read error may be the cause here, since a much bigger clone is one base away. The chain has TRBV12-3 or TRBV12-4 and TRBJ2-7; maybe TRBD1 (6 bases). V gave up 5 bases and J gave up 5 bases, with 19 bases separating them. This CDR3 region has 15 residues. The CDR3 DNA sequence: TGTGCCAGCAGTGGGGGACACCGTCTGCCCGACGAGCAGTACTTC. Translated, it gives CASSGGHRLPDEQYF.

In its sample, this clonotype was seen many times. The chain carries TRBV7-8 and TRBJ1-1; 9 nucleotides agree with TRBD1. The CDR3 covers 16 residues. J was trimmed by 6 bases and V by 3 bases; bases with no gene match: 11. Germline assignment: CDR1 SGHVS and CDR2 FQNEAQ. The chain's CDR3 is CASSFRDRALWAEAFF. The CDR3 nucleotides are TGTGCCAGCAGCTTTAGGGACAGGGCCCTGTGGGCTGAAGCTTTCTTT.

The chain links TRBV9 to TRBJ2-7; TRBD2 aligns across 11 bases. J lost 2 bases, V lost 0 bases, and 4 bases had no gene match. Per germline, CDR1 SGDLS and CDR2 YYNGEE. The CDR3 covers 16 residues. The CDR3 DNA reads as TGTGCCAGCAGCGTAGCCGGGACTAGCGGAACCTACGAGCAGTACTTC. Protein product: CASSVAGTSGTYEQYF.

This clonotype has a count of ten or more. J is TRBJ2-5 and V is TRBV7-8; D is ambiguous. This CDR3 comprises 11 residues. Deletions cut 3 bases from V and 6 bases from J, with 5 bases between. CDR1 and CDR2 from the germline V gene are SGHVS and FQNEAQ. The DNA for the CDR3 is TGTGCCAGCAGCTTTGTGCAGACCCAGTACTTC. Translation gives CASSFVQTQYF.

The sample holds a few counts of this clonotype. The CDR3, as DNA: TGCAGTGCAACGAGGACAGTATTAGGGGGGGAGCTGTTTTTT. Amino acid sequence: CSATRTVLGGELFF. The J gene is TRBJ2-2, the V gene TRBV20-1; D is perhaps TRBD1 (6 bases). From germline, CDR1 is DFQATT and CDR2 SNEGSKA (reference sequence). CDR3 length: 14 amino acids. Deletions cut 6 bases from V and 8 bases from J, with 19 bases between.

This clonotype occurred many times. This chain joins TRBV11-2 and TRBJ1-4, with D perhaps matching TRBD1 (5 bases). Germline V gene sequence: CDR1 SGHAT, CDR2 FQNNGV. The CDR3 has 15 amino acids. Between the trimmed V and J ends, which lost 3 bases and 10 bases, there was a span of 18 bases. The CDR3 region is CASSLGELRGSKLFF. CDR3 in DNA: TGTGCCAGCAGCTTGGGGGAGCTCCGTGGATCAAAACTGTTTTTT.

V and J are TRBV4-1 and TRBJ1-4, with 8 bases aligning to TRBD1. The CDR3 has 14 amino acids. Germline V gene data show CDR1 as MGHRA and CDR2 as YSYEKL. The J segment lost 8 bases and the V segment lost 3 bases, leaving 5 bases of the junction unmatched. CDR3 bases: TGCGCCAGCAGCCAGCTCGGACAGGGAGAAAAACTGTTTTTT. It codes for CASSQLGQGEKLFF.

This clonotype occurred many times. This chain links TRBV12-3 or TRBV12-4 with TRBJ1-5, with TRBD1 identical over 7 bases. Unmatched junction bases numbered 11, after V lost 6 bases and J lost 3 bases. CDR3 length: 16 amino acids. The CDR3 is CASRMTGRRDNQPQHF. The CDR3 bases are TGTGCCAGCAGAATGACAGGGAGGAGGGACAATCAGCCCCAGCATTTT.

This clonotype turned up a few times. The chain carries TRBV6-5 and TRBJ1-1; D is perhaps TRBD1 (6 bases). The V end lost 2 bases, the J end lost 11 bases, and 12 bases lay between the germline ends. CDR1 is MNHEY and CDR2 is SVGAGI in the germline V gene. The CDR3 runs 12 residues. The CDR3: CASSYRAGDAFF. The DNA of the CDR3 is TGTGCCAGCAGTTACAGGGCAGGGGACGCTTTCTTT.

This clonotype was picked up a small number of times. The chain employs TRBV7-8 and TRBJ2-2, with 7 bases aligning to TRBD2. The length of the CDR3 is 16 residues. Germline V CDR1 and CDR2: SGHVS, FQNEAQ. J was trimmed by 7 bases and V by 1 base; bases with no gene match: 9. The CDR3 region has the DNA TGTGCCAGCAGCTTAGGGGGCGCGGGGGTGGACGGGGAGCTGTTTTTT. Translation: CASSLGGAGVDGELFF.

The table lists this clonotype with many counts. The chain couples TRBV7-8 to TRBJ2-7; D ambiguous. V was clipped by 3 bases and J by 2 bases, with 17 bases between them. This CDR3 contains 16 residues. CDR1 is SGHVS and CDR2 is FQNEAQ in the germline V gene. The CDR3 nucleotides are TGTGCCAGCAGCTTTACCCCCGACGGGTCTGCCTACGAGCAGTACTTC. This codes for CASSFTPDGSAYEQYF.

This clonotype was counted a few times. The J gene is TRBJ2-7, the V gene TRBV28; TRBD1 aligns across 8 bases. Germline CDR1 and CDR2: MDHEN and SYDVKM. The CDR3 extends over 20 amino acids. J was trimmed by 4 bases and V by 4 bases; bases with no gene match: 24. The CDR3 DNA reads as TGTGCCAGCAGTTCAATAGTCGACAGGGGAATATATTTATCGGGGTACGAGCAGTACTTC. Translated: CASSSIVDRGIYLSGYEQYF.

This clonotype was counted many times. V usage is TRBV11-2 and J usage is TRBJ2-7, with D perhaps matching TRBD1 (7 bases). There are 15 residues in the CDR3. Germline lookup yields CDR1 SGHAT and CDR2 FQNNGV. Trimming stripped 5 bases from V and 4 bases from J, with 18 bases between. DNA of the CDR3: TGTGCCAGCAGCCATCCCGAGACAGGGAGGTACGAGCAGTACTTC. Encoded protein: CASSHPETGRYEQYF. The whole variable domain, remainder taken from reference TRBV11-2 and TRBJ2-7, is EAGVAQSPRYKIIEKRQSVAFWCNPISGHATLYWYQQILGQGPKLLIQFQNNGVVDDSQLPKDRFSAERLKGVDSTLKIQPAKLEDSAVYLCASSHPETGRYEQYFGPGTRLTVT.

In this sample, this clonotype turned up many times. The chain links TRBV6-5 to TRBJ2-5; TRBD1 matches at 9 bases. V trimming: 2 bases; J trimming: 5 bases; junction bases outside the gene matches: 3. Per germline, CDR1 MNHEY and CDR2 SVGAGI. The CDR3 has 14 residues. In nucleotides, the CDR3 is TGTGCCAGCAGTTACGGGACAGGGCTGGAGACCCAGTACTTC. It specifies CASSYGTGLETQYF.

The V gene is TRBV9, the J gene TRBJ1-5; D gene uncertain. Germline assignment: CDR1 SGDLS and CDR2 YYNGEE. The CDR3 has 14 amino acids. V gave up 3 bases and J gave up 2 bases, with 9 bases separating them. Here the CDR3 reads CASSATWGNQPQHF. Here the CDR3 DNA reads TGTGCCAGCAGCGCCACCTGGGGCAATCAGCCCCAGCATTTT.